Described below is a single TCR beta chain sequence and its context. Its antigen target is currently unknown. Nothing much larger sits one base from this clone, and base qualities are not available. The library came from the immunoSEQ multiplex PCR assay. A mixture of 60 forward primers for TCR Vbeta segments and 13 reverse primers for TCR Jbeta segments was used in the multiplex PCR. The CDR3 region of rearranged TCR beta genes was amplified from genomic DNA with a multiplex PCR assay. The amplified TCR beta libraries were sequenced on the Illumina HiSeq System as 87-base-pair reads. As for the authors' bioinformatics: In a later analysis, tens of millions of unique TCR beta chains were counted across the 500 to 850 repertoires, and about 10 million of these chains were shared by at least two donors. Raw reads were error-corrected and collapsed into unique sequences with a nearest-neighbor algorithm that merged closely related sequences to remove PCR and sequencing errors. To assign V, D and J gene segments, CDR3 sequences were aligned to IMGT reference sequences. Each retained sequence needed at least a six-nucleotide match to both a V gene segment and a J gene segment. Rearrangements were classified as productive when the CDR3 lacked stop codons and remained in frame with V and J, and all other rearrangements were classified as non-productive. Following IMGT convention, CDR3 was defined as the stretch from the second conserved V-encoded cysteine up to the conserved J-encoded phenylalanine. In an earlier analysis of more than 550 of the donors, sequences lacking an unambiguous match to a single V gene segment were excluded. In an earlier analysis of approximately 500 of the donors, a V segment was called functional when productive rearrangements were above 56.7%, and segregating when the standard deviation between donors exceeded 5%. A statistical classification framework was built for diagnosing cytomegalovirus status from the catalog of TCR beta chain sequences. A later analysis assigned V and J genes by comparing TCR nucleotide sequences with IMGT/GENE-DB human TR gene sequences. A later analysis assigned CDR3 sequences and most-parsimonious VDJ recombination scenarios with the TCRdist pipeline. In a later analysis, each TCR beta chain was defined by its CDR3 amino acid sequence together with its V-gene family, and reads without a unique V-gene family were excluded. As a way to deal with suspected cross-contamination and a sequencing artifact, a later analysis dropped 640 or so nucleotide sequences that were highly shared and had low generation probability. A later analysis calculated a clonal expansion index for each public chain from normalized within-repertoire ranks of inferred template counts. In a later analysis, generation probabilities were computed with a VDJ recombination model fitted to out-of-frame rearrangements, and the resulting probabilities were checked against IGoR. A later analysis scored TCR-TCR, TCR-HLA and TCR-CMV co-occurrence with hypergeometric tests, applying a repertoire-size bias correction to TCR pairs. A later analysis estimated false discovery rates by permuting HLA or CMV assignments 20 times. In a later analysis, co-occurring TCRs were grouped using DBSCAN, with TCRdist sequence similarity added in when clustering inside HLA-allele-positive subsets. Repertoires with fewer than 30,000 or more than 120,000 public chains were left out of co-occurrence clustering, as were five repertoires with anomalous nucleotide sharing. Not all clones reach the TCRdb copy of this immuneACCESS table, which keeps in-frame sequences only. Checked studies attribute under half of the gap to unresolved V genes and leave the rest unexplained. V and J calls and clone size are those listed in that table; D and trimming were worked out from the DNA. Recorded for this sample are some 62,000 clones; about 90% of them occurred a single time. The ten largest make up roughly 1.5% of the sample.

This entry is derived from a study of cytomegalovirus exposure and HLA in healthy donors listed by TCRdb under 2017. About the investigation overall: An earlier analysis of some 620 of the donors reported around 280 Gb of sequence data and 95 million to 130 million unique TCR beta sequences obtained from 180 million or so T cells. To predict cytomegalovirus infection status, the study brought together high-throughput TCR immunosequencing, statistical association of individual TCRs with disease status, and machine learning. Rather than using new phenotypic data, the later analysis identified candidate immune exposures from TCR beta sequences and from how often those sequences occurred across donors. Donor age, sex, ethnicity and CMV serostatus were collected together with the repertoire data. Of the 300 to 450 genotyped donors, 80% to 90% were placed in the genetic ancestry cluster associated with self-reported Caucasian donors. Along with the roughly 700-subject first cohort, a separate validation cohort of over a hundred different subjects was used. An early release covering around 630 HLA-typed donors comprised around 300 gigabases of sequencing data and some 79 million unique TCR sequences. In a later analysis, previously published TCR beta repertoires from hundreds of donors were re-analyzed and high-resolution HLA genotyping was added so that TCR occurrence patterns could be studied. The aim of the study was to test whether cataloging public T cell receptors could identify signatures of past pathogen exposure. Across around 400 genotyped donors of the cohort, an average of approximately 220,000 unique TCR beta nucleotide sequences per donor were sequenced, and around 19% of those sequences were non-productive. All discovery cohort repertoires had been generated using a single sequencing platform. An earlier analysis of about 600 of the donors used high-throughput TCR beta sequencing to judge whether each TCR beta V gene segment behaved as functional or pseudogenic. Because of strong linkage in the cohort, roughly five DR-DQ haplotypes were treated as single units for association and clustering. A later genetic analysis used genome-wide SNP genotypes for about three fifths of the roughly 700 donors, treating that subset as a discovery cohort. The number of typed donors differed by locus: 629-630 for A, B, C, DRB1 and DQB1; approximately 520 for DQA1; roughly 600 for DPA1; and 400 to 480 for DPB1. Both class I and class II loci were covered by HLA typing, at four-digit resolution. The T cell repertoires of 666 subjects were profiled by immunosequencing and related to cytomegalovirus serostatus. Points the paper makes about the study in general: Some IMGT-functional V segments, including TRBV6-2 and TRBV6-3, could not be distinguished by the 87-base-pair reads and were therefore excluded. Because counts were too low, seventeen rarely observed V segments, including chromosome 9 orphons, were excluded from the earlier analysis of about 500 of the donors. Most TCR sequences were observed very rarely across donors, whereas some public TCRs were present in many individuals. An earlier analysis of 450 to 750 of the donors showed that most TCR beta V segments appeared in productive rearrangements either about 87% or about 30% of the time, which broadly matched IMGT annotations. A few of the identified cytomegalovirus-associated TCR beta chains were confirmed in vitro to be specific for cytomegalovirus antigens. Only TCR beta chains were sequenced in this cohort, and the absence of alpha or paired-chain data limited detectable features. According to a later genetic analysis, donors in an Asian-associated ancestry cluster had fewer N-insertions in productive TCRs than the approximately 670-donor mean. In a later genetic analysis, a missense DCLRE1C variant was associated with V-gene and J-gene trimming of TCR beta chains, and the association was replicated in an independent cohort. A later analysis associated 17,000 or so TCR beta sequences with specific HLA alleles at a false discovery rate of 0.05. Because HLA typing was unavailable for some donors at each locus, only the typed subset was used in association tests. According to the authors, the approach could potentially be generalized to other disease states and immunological phenotypes. Correlated functional status among segregating V segments might reflect linkage disequilibrium, but an unknown experimental factor could not be ruled out. A later analysis found that most CMV-associated TCR beta chains appeared HLA-restricted, with HLA associations seemingly driven largely by CMV exposure. A group of highly shared sequence variants was considered likely to be a technical artifact of the sequencing pipeline. A further reported finding was that TCR beta sequences accurately predicted the HLA-A and HLA-B alleles for most subjects in the first cohort. A total of fewer than 200 TCR beta chains were listed by the study as associated with cytomegalovirus. CMV serostatus was the only immune exposure information available for the cohort. A later analysis found that HLA-associated TCR beta chains were more clonally expanded and had lower generation probabilities than equally common non-associated chains. Cytomegalovirus status was reported to be diagnosed by the classifier with high specificity and sensitivity in both the original and validation cohorts. According to a later analysis, TCR association rates differed among HLA loci, with DRB1 alleles showing the most associated TCRs and HLA-C alleles showing the fewest. A later analysis reported that several top co-occurrence clusters appeared linked to parvovirus B19, influenza, CMV and Epstein-Barr virus. Assigning TCR associations to individual alleles was difficult when HLA alleles, especially DR and DQ, strongly co-occurred. Roughly uniform sequencing depth across donors was assumed in presence/absence analyses, although this assumption may not hold.

The cohort was made up of approximately 700 healthy bone marrow donors. Cohort members were all nominally healthy when sampled, although unrecorded immune exposures were likely present. The donor tested CMV seronegative and was one of the 352 seronegative cohort members. Every donor gave a peripheral blood sample, and the peripheral blood mononuclear cells from that sample were used for TCR beta sequencing. The Qiagen DNeasy Blood Extraction Kit was used to extract genomic DNA from the blood cell samples. Clipping removes 6 bases from V and 9 bases from J, with 8 as the unmatched junction base count. CDR1 is given as MNHEY and CDR2 as SVGAGI, both from the germline V gene. The CDR3 measures 13 amino acids from cysteine to phenylalanine. Just CDR3 DNA is preserved here, 39 bases in frame from base 1.

The source material was PBMCs. The chain is made from TRBV6-5 and TRBJ2-1, with 7 central nucleotides matching TRBD1. This sequence was found in a young man in good health and CMV-seronegative. The DNA sequence reads TGTGCCAGCAGATCCGACAGGGATGGTGAGCAGTTCTTC. This encodes CASRSDRDGEQFF.